This TCR beta chain was observed in a study of blood T cell repertoires in COVID-19. Study-wide context: Italy, Spain and the United States were the sources of the convalescent and acute COVID-19 samples.

Generated by immunoSEQ multiplex PCR, the TCRdb table keeps only in-frame clones and is missing some. The repertoire holds 250,000 or so clones, with about nine tenths as singletons. In terms of age and location, participants ranged from roughly 18 to 95 years and lived in around 22 US areas. This receptor was obtained from a woman aged 25 to 39 with acute COVID-19. Sequencing input: PBMCs or T cells enriched from blood (not recorded which).

CDR3 sequence reads: CASSDKELAGEDEQYF. CDR3 bases: TGTGCCAGCAGCGATAAAGAACTAGCGGGAGAGGACGAGCAGTACTTC. V usage is TRBV5-4 and J usage is TRBJ2-7, with 11 bases fitting TRBD2. CDR3 length: 16 residues. V was clipped by 4 bases and J by 5 bases; unmatched bases: 11. CDR1 and CDR2 from the germline V gene are SGHNT and YYREEE (reference sequence).